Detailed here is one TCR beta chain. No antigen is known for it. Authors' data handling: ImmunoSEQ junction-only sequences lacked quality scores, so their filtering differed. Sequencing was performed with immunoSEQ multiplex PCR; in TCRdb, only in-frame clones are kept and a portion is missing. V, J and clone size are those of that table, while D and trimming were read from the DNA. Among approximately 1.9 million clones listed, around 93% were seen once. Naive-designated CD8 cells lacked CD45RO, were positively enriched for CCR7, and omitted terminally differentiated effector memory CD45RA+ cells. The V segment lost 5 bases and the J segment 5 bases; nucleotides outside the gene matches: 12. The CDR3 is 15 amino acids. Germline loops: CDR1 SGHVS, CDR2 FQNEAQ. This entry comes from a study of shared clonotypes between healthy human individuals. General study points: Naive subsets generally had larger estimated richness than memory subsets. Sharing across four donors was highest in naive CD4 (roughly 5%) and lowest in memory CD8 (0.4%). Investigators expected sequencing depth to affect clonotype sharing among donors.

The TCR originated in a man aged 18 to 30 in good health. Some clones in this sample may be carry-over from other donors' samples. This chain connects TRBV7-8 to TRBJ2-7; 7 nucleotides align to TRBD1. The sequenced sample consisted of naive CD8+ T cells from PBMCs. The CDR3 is CASSARQGTRNEQYF. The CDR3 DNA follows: TGTGCCAGCAGCGCCCGACAGGGCACGAGGAACGAGCAGTACTTC.